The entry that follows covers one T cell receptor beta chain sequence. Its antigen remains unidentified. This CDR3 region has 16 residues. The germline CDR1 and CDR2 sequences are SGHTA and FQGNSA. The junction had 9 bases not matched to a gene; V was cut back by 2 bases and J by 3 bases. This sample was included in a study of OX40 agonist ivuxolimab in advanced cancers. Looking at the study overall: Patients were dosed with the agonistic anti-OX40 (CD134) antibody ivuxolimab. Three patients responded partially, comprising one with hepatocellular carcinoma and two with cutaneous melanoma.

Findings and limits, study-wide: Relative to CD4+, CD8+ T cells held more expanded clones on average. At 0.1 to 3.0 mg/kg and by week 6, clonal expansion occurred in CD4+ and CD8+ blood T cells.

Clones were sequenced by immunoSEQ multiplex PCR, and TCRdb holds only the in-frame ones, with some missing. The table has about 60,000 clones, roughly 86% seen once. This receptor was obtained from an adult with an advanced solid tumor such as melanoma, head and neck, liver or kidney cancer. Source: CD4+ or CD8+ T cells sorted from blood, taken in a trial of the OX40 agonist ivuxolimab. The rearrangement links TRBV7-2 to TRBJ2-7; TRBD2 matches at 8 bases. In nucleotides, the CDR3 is TGTGCCAGCAGCTTATGGGCACTAGCGGACAACTACGAGCAGTACTTC. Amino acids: CASSLWALADNYEQYF.